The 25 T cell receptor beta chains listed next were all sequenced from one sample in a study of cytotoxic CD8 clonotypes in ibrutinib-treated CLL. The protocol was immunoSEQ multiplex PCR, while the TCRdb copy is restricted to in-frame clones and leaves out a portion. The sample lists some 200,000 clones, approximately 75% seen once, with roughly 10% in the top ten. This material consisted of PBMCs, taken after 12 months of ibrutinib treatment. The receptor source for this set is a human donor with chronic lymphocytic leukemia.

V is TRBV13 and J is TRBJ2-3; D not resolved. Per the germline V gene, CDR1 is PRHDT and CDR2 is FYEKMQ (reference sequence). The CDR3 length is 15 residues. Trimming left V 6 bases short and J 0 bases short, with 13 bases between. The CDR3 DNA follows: TGTGCCAGCAGTTCGGACGGATCTAGCACAGATACGCAGTATTTT. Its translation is CASSSDGSSTDTQYF. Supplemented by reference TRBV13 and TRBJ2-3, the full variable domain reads AAGVIQSPRHLIKEKRETATLKCYPIPRHDTVYWYQQGPGQDPQFLISFYEKMQSDKGSIPDRFSAQQFSDYHSELNMSSLELGDSALYFCASSSDGSSTDTQYFGPGTRLTVL.

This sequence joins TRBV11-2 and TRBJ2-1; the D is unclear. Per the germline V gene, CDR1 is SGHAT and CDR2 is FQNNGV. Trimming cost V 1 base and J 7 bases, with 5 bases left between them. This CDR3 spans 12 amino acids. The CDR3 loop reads CASSLGRNEQFF. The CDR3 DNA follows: TGTGCCAGCAGCTTAGGTAGGAATGAGCAGTTCTTC.

The CDR3 spells CASSAPGSSYEQYF. The CDR3 region has the DNA TGTGCCAGCAGTGCCCCGGGGAGCTCCTACGAGCAGTACTTC. V gene TRBV28 combines with J gene TRBJ2-7; TRBD2 is a possible D gene (5 bases). The V and J ends lost 5 bases and 0 bases respectively, with 11 bases between them. The CDR3 consists of 14 residues. The germline V gene encodes CDR1 MDHEN and CDR2 SYDVKM.

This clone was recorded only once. The CDR3 protein is CASSQVRGLYNEQFF. CDR3 coding DNA: TGCGCCAGCAGCCAAGTTCGTGGACTCTACAATGAGCAGTTCTTC. This chain uses TRBV4-1 with TRBJ2-1, with D possibly TRBD2 on 5 matching bases. Germline-derived CDR1 and CDR2 are MGHRA and YSYEKL. Between the trimmed V and J ends, which lost 1 base and 3 bases, there was a span of 10 bases. The CDR3 spans 15 residues.

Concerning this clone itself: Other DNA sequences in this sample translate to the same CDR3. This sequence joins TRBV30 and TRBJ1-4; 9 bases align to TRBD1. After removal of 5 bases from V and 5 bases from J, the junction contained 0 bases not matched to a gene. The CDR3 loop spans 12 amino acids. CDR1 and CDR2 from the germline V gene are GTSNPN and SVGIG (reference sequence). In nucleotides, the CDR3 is TGTGCCTGGGGACAGGGGAATGAAAAACTGTTTTTT. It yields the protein CAWGQGNEKLFF. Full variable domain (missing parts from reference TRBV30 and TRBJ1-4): SQTIHQWPATLVQPVGSPLSLECTVEGTSNPNLYWYRQAAGRGLQLLFYSVGIGQISSEVPQNLSASRPQDRQFILSSKKLLLSDSGFYLCAWGQGNEKLFFGSGTQLSVL.

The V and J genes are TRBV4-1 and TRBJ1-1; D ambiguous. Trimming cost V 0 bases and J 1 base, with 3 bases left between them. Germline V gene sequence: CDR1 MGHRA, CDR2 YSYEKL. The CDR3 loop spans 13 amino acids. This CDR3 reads CASSQDGNTEAFF. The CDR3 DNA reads TGCGCCAGCAGCCAAGACGGGAACACTGAAGCTTTCTTT.

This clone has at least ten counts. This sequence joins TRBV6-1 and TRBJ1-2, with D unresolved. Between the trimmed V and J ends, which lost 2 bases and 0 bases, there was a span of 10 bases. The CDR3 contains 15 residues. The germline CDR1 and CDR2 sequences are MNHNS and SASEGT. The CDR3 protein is CASSEMSGSNYGYTF. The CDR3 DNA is TGTGCCAGCAGTGAAATGAGTGGGTCTAACTATGGCTACACCTTC.

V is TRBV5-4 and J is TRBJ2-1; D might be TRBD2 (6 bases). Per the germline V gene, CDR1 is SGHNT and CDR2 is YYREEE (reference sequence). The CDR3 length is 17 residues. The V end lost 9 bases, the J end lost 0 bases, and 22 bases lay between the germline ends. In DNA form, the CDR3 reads TGTGCCACCACCACGGGCGGCGGGGCGAACTCCTACAATGAGCAGTTCTTC. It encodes CATTTGGGANSYNEQFF.

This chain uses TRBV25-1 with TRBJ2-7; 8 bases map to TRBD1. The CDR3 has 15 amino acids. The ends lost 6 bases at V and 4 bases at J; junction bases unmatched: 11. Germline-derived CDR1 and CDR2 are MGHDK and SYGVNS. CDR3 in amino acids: CASSHEETGEYEQYF. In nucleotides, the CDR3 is TGTGCCAGCAGCCACGAGGAGACAGGGGAATACGAGCAGTACTTC.

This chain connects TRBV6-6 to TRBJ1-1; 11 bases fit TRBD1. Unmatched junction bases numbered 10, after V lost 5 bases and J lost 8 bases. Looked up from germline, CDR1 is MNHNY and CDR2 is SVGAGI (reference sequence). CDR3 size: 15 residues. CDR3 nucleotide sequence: TGTGCCAGCAGTAAAGTCCTGGGACAGGGGGTCGAAGCTTTCTTT. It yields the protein CASSKVLGQGVEAFF.

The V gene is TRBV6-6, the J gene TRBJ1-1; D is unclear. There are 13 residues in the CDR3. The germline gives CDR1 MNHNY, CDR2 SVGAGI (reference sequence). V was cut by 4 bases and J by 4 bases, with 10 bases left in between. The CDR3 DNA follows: TGTGCCAGCAGTTCACAATTGGGCACTGAAGCTTTCTTT. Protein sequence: CASSSQLGTEAFF.

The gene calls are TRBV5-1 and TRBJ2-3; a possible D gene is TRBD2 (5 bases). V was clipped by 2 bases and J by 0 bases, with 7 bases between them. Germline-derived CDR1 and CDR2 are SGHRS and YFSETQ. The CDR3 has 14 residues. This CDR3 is CASSFSSSTDTQYF. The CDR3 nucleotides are TGCGCCAGCAGCTTCTCTAGCAGCACAGATACGCAGTATTTT.

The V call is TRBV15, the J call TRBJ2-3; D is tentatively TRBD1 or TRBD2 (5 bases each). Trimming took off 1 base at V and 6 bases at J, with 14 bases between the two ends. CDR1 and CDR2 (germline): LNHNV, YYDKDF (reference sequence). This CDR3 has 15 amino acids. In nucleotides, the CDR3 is TGTGCCACCAGCAGAGGGGGGATGGGCAGCGATACGCAGTATTTT. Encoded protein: CATSRGGMGSDTQYF.

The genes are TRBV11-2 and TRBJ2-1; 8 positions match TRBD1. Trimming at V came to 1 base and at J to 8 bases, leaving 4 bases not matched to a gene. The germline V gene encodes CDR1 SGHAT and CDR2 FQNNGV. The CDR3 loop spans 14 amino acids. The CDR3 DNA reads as TGTGCCAGCAGCTTAGTTCTGGGACAGGATGAGCAGTTCTTC. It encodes CASSLVLGQDEQFF.

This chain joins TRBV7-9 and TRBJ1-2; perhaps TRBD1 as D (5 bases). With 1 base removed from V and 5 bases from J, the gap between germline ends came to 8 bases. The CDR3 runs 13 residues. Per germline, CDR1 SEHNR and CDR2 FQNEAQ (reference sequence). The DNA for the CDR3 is TGTGCCAGCAGCTTAGAGTGGGGGTATGGCTACACCTTC. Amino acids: CASSLEWGYGYTF.

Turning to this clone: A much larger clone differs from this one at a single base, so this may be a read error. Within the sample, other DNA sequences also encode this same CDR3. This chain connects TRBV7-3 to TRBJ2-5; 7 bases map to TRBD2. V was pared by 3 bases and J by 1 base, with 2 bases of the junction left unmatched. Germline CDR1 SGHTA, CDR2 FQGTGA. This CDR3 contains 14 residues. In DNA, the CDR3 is TGTGCCAGCAGCTTGGGCGGGGGCCAAGAGACCCAGTACTTC. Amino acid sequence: CASSLGGGQETQYF.

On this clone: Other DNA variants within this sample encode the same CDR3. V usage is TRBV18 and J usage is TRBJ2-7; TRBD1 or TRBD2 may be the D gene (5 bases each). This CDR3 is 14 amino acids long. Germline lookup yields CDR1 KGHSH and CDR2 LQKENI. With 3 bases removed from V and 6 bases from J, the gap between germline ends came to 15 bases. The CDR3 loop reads CASSPPGTVAEQYF. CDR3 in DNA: TGTGCCAGCTCACCGCCGGGGACCGTGGCCGAGCAGTACTTC.

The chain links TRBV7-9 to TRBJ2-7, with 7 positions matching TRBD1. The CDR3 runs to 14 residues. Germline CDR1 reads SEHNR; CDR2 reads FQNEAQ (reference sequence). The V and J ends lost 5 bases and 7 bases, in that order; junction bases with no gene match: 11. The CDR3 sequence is CASSADRVGMEQYF. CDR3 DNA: TGTGCCAGCAGCGCAGACAGGGTAGGAATGGAGCAGTACTTC.

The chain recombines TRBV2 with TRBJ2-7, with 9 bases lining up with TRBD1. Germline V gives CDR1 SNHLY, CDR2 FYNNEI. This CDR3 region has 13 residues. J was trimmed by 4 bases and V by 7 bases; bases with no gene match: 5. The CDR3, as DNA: TGTGCCAGCAACCGGGACAGGGAATACGAGCAGTACTTC. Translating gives CASNRDREYEQYF.

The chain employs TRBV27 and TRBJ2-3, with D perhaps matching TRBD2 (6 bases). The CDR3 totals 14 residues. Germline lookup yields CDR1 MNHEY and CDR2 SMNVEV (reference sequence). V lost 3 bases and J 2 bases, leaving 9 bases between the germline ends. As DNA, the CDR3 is TGTGCCAGCAGTTTGGACTACCCCACAGATACGCAGTATTTT. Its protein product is CASSLDYPTDTQYF.

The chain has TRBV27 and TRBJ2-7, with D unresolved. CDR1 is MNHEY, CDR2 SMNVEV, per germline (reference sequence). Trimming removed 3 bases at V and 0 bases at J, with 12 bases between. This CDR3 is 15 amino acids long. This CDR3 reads CASSLRRLSSYEQYF. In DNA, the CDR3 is TGTGCCAGCAGTTTGCGAAGGTTAAGCTCCTACGAGCAGTACTTC.

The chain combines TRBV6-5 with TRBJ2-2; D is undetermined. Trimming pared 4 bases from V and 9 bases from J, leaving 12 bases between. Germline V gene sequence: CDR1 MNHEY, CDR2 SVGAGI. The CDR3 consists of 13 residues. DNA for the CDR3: TGTGCCAGCAGTTCGTCAGCATCATGGGAGCTGTTTTTT. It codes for CASSSSASWELFF.

The CDR3 loop reads CASRSGTSVNEQFF. The CDR3 DNA is TGTGCCAGCAGGTCCGGGACTAGCGTCAATGAGCAGTTCTTC. The V and J genes are TRBV28 and TRBJ2-1; the match to TRBD2 covers 10 bases. The ends lost 6 bases at V and 6 bases at J; junction bases unmatched: 5. Germline V gives CDR1 MDHEN, CDR2 SYDVKM. This CDR3 contains 14 residues.

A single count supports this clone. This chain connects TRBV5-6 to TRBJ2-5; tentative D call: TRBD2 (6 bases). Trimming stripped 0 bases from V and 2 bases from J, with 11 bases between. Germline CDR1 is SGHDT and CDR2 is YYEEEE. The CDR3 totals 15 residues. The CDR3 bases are TGTGCCAGCAGCTTGGGTGGGGGGTGGCAAGAGACCCAGTACTTC. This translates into CASSLGGGWQETQYF.

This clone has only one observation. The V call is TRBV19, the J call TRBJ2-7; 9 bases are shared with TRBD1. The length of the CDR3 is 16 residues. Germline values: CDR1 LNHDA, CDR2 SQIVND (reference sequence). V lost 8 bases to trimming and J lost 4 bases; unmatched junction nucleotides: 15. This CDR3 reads CASSPSRRDRVYEQYF. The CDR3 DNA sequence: TGTGCCAGTTCGCCCTCGCGTCGGGACAGGGTTTACGAGCAGTACTTC.